This TCR beta chain was profiled in a study of post-analysis software for immune sequencing data. In the study overall: Progressive-relapsing, secondary progressive and relapsing-remitting multiple sclerosis were among the disease courses included. General study findings and limits: Samples from a shared batch, those prepared together, strongly co-clustered by F measure.

Concerning this clonotype itself: The antigen is undetermined.

Researchers reported that TCR beta cDNA libraries carried unique molecular identifiers. Input populations of 1 to 10 million T cells gave rise to hundreds of thousands of cDNA molecules. TCRdb reprocessed the PCR reads with MiXCR, giving one entry per CDR3 protein. This sample has 700,000 to 900,000 distinct CDR3 sequences, with roughly 46% found just once. Sequencing input: blood. This TCR derives from a girl between 10 and 17 years old with multiple sclerosis.

In nucleotides, the CDR3 is TGCAGCGCCCGAGCGGGAGGGGAAGAGACCCAGTACTTC. Translation: CSARAGGEETQYF. J is TRBJ2-5 and V is TRBV29-1; 10 bases align to TRBD2. This CDR3 is built from 13 residues. Germline assignment: CDR1 SQVTM and CDR2 ANQGSEA. With 7 bases clipped from V and 3 bases from J, the junction kept 5 bases outside the gene matches.